Each of the 23 T cell receptor beta chains below was sequenced from the same sample in a study of blood T cell repertoires in COVID-19. Sequenced by immunoSEQ multiplex PCR; TCRdb stores in-frame clones only, minus some. The sample has fewer than 400,000 clones, around 87% seen once. Material for sequencing was PBMCs or T cells enriched from blood (not recorded which). The receptors come from a woman aged 50 to 60 who had recovered from COVID-19.

This chain links TRBV5-1 with TRBJ2-1, with 12 nucleotides matching TRBD1. V shed 2 bases and J 10 bases; nucleotides not matched to a gene: 7. Germline V gene sequence: CDR1 SGHRS, CDR2 YFSETQ. The CDR3 covers 15 residues. The CDR3 protein is CASSFPGQGAREQFF. In DNA form, the CDR3 reads TGCGCCAGCAGCTTCCCGGGACAGGGGGCGCGGGAGCAGTTCTTC.

This clone was counted between two and nine times. The chain links TRBV7-9 to TRBJ2-4; 8 positions match TRBD1. V lost 0 bases to trimming and J lost 0 bases; unmatched junction nucleotides: 4. The CDR3 loop spans 17 amino acids. The germline V gene encodes CDR1 SEHNR and CDR2 FQNEAQ (reference sequence). In nucleotides, the CDR3 is TGTGCCAGCAGCTTAGCCGGGACAGGAAGAGCCAAAAACATTCAGTACTTC. Its protein product is CASSLAGTGRAKNIQYF.

The chain is built from TRBV7-8 and TRBJ2-7, with D maybe TRBD1 (5 bases). The CDR3 totals 16 residues. Germline loops: CDR1 SGHVS, CDR2 FQNEAQ. Trimming removed 1 base at V and 2 bases at J, with 15 bases between. CDR3 in amino acids: CASSLVIGDRTYEQYF. CDR3 DNA sequence: TGTGCCAGCAGCTTAGTTATAGGAGACAGAACCTACGAGCAGTACTTC. Together with reference TRBV7-8 and TRBJ2-7, the CDR3 gives the full variable domain: GAGVSQSPRYKVAKRGQDVALRCDPISGHVSLFWYQQALGQGPEFLTYFQNEAQLDKSGLPSDRFFAERPEGSVSTLKIQRTQQEDSAVYLCASSLVIGDRTYEQYFGPGTRLTVT.

The rearrangement joins TRBV13 to TRBJ2-2; no reliable D call. V was cut by 1 base and J by 4 bases, with 4 bases left in between. CDR3 length: 13 residues. Per germline, CDR1 PRHDT and CDR2 FYEKMQ (reference sequence). The CDR3 spells CASSLVRTGELFF. In DNA form, the CDR3 reads TGTGCCAGCAGCTTAGTGCGCACCGGGGAGCTGTTTTTT.

The gene calls are TRBV29-1 and TRBJ1-1; weak D call: TRBD1 (5 bases). V lost 2 bases, J lost 3 bases, and 13 bases lay in between. The CDR3 spans 14 residues. Germline lookup yields CDR1 SQVTM and CDR2 ANQGSEA. The CDR3 sequence: CSVEWGSGDTEAFF. The CDR3 region has the DNA TGCAGCGTTGAATGGGGGTCGGGGGACACTGAAGCTTTCTTT.

This chain links TRBV5-4 with TRBJ1-1; D call uncertain. This CDR3 spans 14 amino acids. With 4 bases removed from V and 3 bases from J, the gap between germline ends came to 13 bases. Germline V gene lookup returns CDR1 SGHNT and CDR2 YYREEE (reference sequence). The DNA of the CDR3 is TGTGCCAGCAGCCTTCCCCTTGAGGACACTGAAGCTTTCTTT. As protein: CASSLPLEDTEAFF.

This clone occurred a few times. The rearrangement links TRBV27 to TRBJ2-1, with 12 bases aligning to TRBD2. Germline loops: CDR1 MNHEY, CDR2 SMNVEV (reference sequence). V gave up 5 bases and J gave up 4 bases; unmatched junction bases: 3. The CDR3 length is 15 residues. The CDR3 sequence: CASSLLAGGYNEQFF. The CDR3, as DNA: TGTGCCAGCAGTCTACTAGCGGGGGGTTACAATGAGCAGTTCTTC.

V and J are TRBV7-8 and TRBJ1-1; D is perhaps TRBD1 (5 bases). Trimming left V 1 base short and J 1 base short, with 16 bases between. Germline V gene data show CDR1 as SGHVS and CDR2 as FQNEAQ. This CDR3 is built from 17 residues. CDR3 nucleotide sequence: TGTGCCAGCAGCTTAGTTTCCAGGGTGCAGGGGAACACTGAAGCTTTCTTT. This codes for CASSLVSRVQGNTEAFF.

This chain joins TRBV4-1 and TRBJ2-3; TRBD1 matches at 7 bases. This CDR3 region has 17 residues. With 2 bases clipped from V and 6 bases from J, the junction kept 14 bases outside the gene matches. The germline V gene has CDR1 MGHRA and CDR2 YSYEKL. The CDR3 loop is CASSQSTKGGLRDTQYF. The CDR3 DNA sequence: TGCGCCAGCAGCCAATCCACAAAAGGGGGCCTCCGGGATACGCAGTATTTT.

The chain uses TRBV11-2 and TRBJ1-1, with TRBD1 as a possible D gene (6 bases). This CDR3 spans 14 amino acids. The V end was cut by 4 bases, the J end by 3 bases, with 12 bases between. Germline loops: CDR1 SGHAT, CDR2 FQNNGV. For the CDR3, the DNA is TGTGCCAGCAGCTCAGGGGTTTGGGACACTGAAGCTTTCTTT. It is translated as CASSSGVWDTEAFF.

The rearrangement joins TRBV25-1 to TRBJ1-2; maybe TRBD1 (6 bases). The germline V gene encodes CDR1 MGHDK and CDR2 SYGVNS. This CDR3 contains 15 residues. V gave up 4 bases and J gave up 7 bases, with 19 bases separating them. CDR3 nucleotides: TGTGCCAGCAGTGCCACAGGGAATAGGGCGTTTGGCTACACCTTC. It codes for CASSATGNRAFGYTF.

Here the CDR3 DNA reads TGCAGCGTCGACCGGACAGGCAACACTGAAGCTTTCTTT. Translating gives CSVDRTGNTEAFF. This chain joins TRBV29-1 and TRBJ1-1; 7 bases are a match to TRBD1. The germline V gene encodes CDR1 SQVTM and CDR2 ANQGSEA. After removal of 6 bases from V and 2 bases from J, the junction contained 6 bases not matched to a gene. The CDR3 sequence is 13 residues long.

The rearrangement uses TRBV5-1 and TRBJ2-1; a possible D gene is TRBD1 (5 bases). The CDR3 covers 14 residues. The germline V gene encodes CDR1 SGHRS and CDR2 YFSETQ. Trimming removed 0 bases from V and 4 bases from J, with 8 bases in between. CDR3 sequence reads: CASSLAQGYNEQFF. The CDR3 DNA follows: TGCGCCAGCAGCTTGGCCCAGGGATACAATGAGCAGTTCTTC.

The CDR3 region is CASSNRVEKLFF. DNA for the CDR3: TGTGCCAGCAGTAACAGGGTTGAAAAACTGTTTTTT. The chain couples TRBV11-2 to TRBJ1-4; weak D call: TRBD1 (6 bases). Germline-derived CDR1 and CDR2 are SGHAT and FQNNGV. V was clipped by 6 bases and J by 7 bases, with 9 bases between them. The CDR3 has 12 residues.

This clone was recorded a few times. The V call is TRBV4-1, the J call TRBJ2-7; 12 bases are shared with TRBD1. The germline CDR1 and CDR2 sequences are MGHRA and YSYEKL. V was clipped by 2 bases and J by 4 bases; unmatched bases: 3. The CDR3 extends over 15 amino acids. CDR3: CASSQPGQGAYEQYF. Here the CDR3 DNA reads TGCGCCAGCAGCCAACCGGGACAGGGGGCATACGAGCAGTACTTC.

The chain recombines TRBV6-5 with TRBJ2-5; maybe TRBD2 (6 bases). The CDR3 extends over 13 amino acids. Germline assignment: CDR1 MNHEY and CDR2 SVGAGI. Trimming stripped 11 bases from V and 3 bases from J, with 16 bases between. Written as DNA, the CDR3 is TGTGCCTCGGCTGGGCGGGGTAAAGAGACCCAGTACTTC. Translated, it gives CASAGRGKETQYF.

The rearrangement joins TRBV7-2 to TRBJ2-5; D is possibly TRBD2 (5 bases). CDR1 SGHTA and CDR2 FQGNSA come from the germline V gene. CDR3 length: 14 residues. V was trimmed by 3 bases and J by 2 bases, leaving 10 bases between them. The CDR3 loop reads CASSFPTGQETQYF. In DNA, the CDR3 is TGTGCCAGCAGCTTCCCAACGGGGCAAGAGACCCAGTACTTC.

The chain employs TRBV7-9 and TRBJ2-7; TRBD2 aligns across 11 bases. The CDR3 consists of 14 residues. Germline CDR1 SEHNR, CDR2 FQNEAQ (reference sequence). Trimming took 0 bases from V and 9 from J; bases not matched to a gene: 4. The DNA for the CDR3 is TGTGCCAGCAGCTTAGCACTAGCGGGGGAGGCGCAGTACTTC. This codes for CASSLALAGEAQYF. Full variable domain (outside the CDR3, taken from reference TRBV7-9 and TRBJ2-7): DTGVSQNPRHKITKRGQNVTFRCDPISEHNRLYWYRQTLGQGPEFLTYFQNEAQLEKSRLLSDRFSAERPKGSFSTLEIQRTEQGDSAMYLCASSLALAGEAQYFGPGTRLTVT.

The chain joins TRBV6-5 to TRBJ1-5; 9 positions agree with TRBD1. V shed 6 bases and J 6 bases; nucleotides not matched to a gene: 6. Germline V gene sequence: CDR1 MNHEY, CDR2 SVGAGI. The CDR3 consists of 14 residues. For the CDR3, the DNA is TGTGCCAGCAGACCTAGACAGGGGGGTCAGCCCCAGCATTTT. Its protein is CASRPRQGGQPQHF.

This chain connects TRBV4-3 to TRBJ1-2, with D unclear. CDR3 length: 14 amino acids. Trimming stripped 0 bases from V and 4 bases from J, with 9 bases between. Germline CDR1 and CDR2: LGHNA and YSLEER. CDR3 sequence: CASSQEAGRYGYTF. CDR3 in DNA: TGCGCCAGCAGCCAAGAGGCAGGCCGCTATGGCTACACCTTC.

The rearrangement joins TRBV30 to TRBJ2-5, with TRBD2 identical over 7 bases. CDR1 GTSNPN and CDR2 SVGIG come from the germline V gene (reference sequence). Trimming took 0 bases from V and 3 from J; bases not matched to a gene: 4. The CDR3 is 14 amino acids. The CDR3 sequence: CAWSVSLAEETQYF. CDR3 DNA: TGTGCCTGGAGTGTCAGTCTAGCGGAAGAGACCCAGTACTTC.

The chain is built from TRBV11-2 and TRBJ2-3; 7 bases align to TRBD1. With 2 bases clipped from V and 1 base from J, the junction kept 3 bases outside the gene matches. The germline V gene encodes CDR1 SGHAT and CDR2 FQNNGV. CDR3 length: 15 residues. CDR3 region: CASSLFQGGTDTQYF. The CDR3 DNA is TGTGCCAGCAGCTTATTTCAGGGGGGCACAGATACGCAGTATTTT.

The CDR3 DNA reads TGTGCCAGCAGTGACGCTCAGTTCTACGAGCAGTACTTC. Translating gives CASSDAQFYEQYF. This chain connects TRBV2 to TRBJ2-7; D is unresolved. This CDR3 spans 13 amino acids. Germline V lookup: CDR1 SNHLY, CDR2 FYNNEI. V was trimmed by 3 bases and J by 3 bases, leaving 9 bases between them.